The T cell receptor beta chain described here comes from a study of glioma-infiltrating T cells. In germline, CDR1 is ENHRY, CDR2 SYGVKD. CDR3 length equals 16 residues. V dropped 2 bases and J dropped 1 base, with 12 bases sitting between them. This clonotype turned up a few times. TCR alpha and beta CDR3 regions were amplified from RNA using iRepertoire nested multiplex PCR. MiXCR, run by TCRdb on the multiplex PCR reads, gives a single entry per CDR3 protein. The sample carries fewer than 90,000 distinct CDR3 sequences, 23% recorded once. Material for sequencing was glioma tissue, nonneoplastic brain tissue, or PBMCs (not recorded which). This chain joins TRBV10-3 and TRBJ1-5; a weak D match, TRBD1 (6 bases). The sequence derives from a human donor with low-grade glioma or glioblastoma, undergoing nonglioma brain surgery, or in good health (not recorded which). In DNA, the CDR3 is TGTGCCATCAGTGAGGACAGGCCTGCGAGCAATCAGCCCCAGCATTTT. It specifies CAISEDRPASNQPQHF.